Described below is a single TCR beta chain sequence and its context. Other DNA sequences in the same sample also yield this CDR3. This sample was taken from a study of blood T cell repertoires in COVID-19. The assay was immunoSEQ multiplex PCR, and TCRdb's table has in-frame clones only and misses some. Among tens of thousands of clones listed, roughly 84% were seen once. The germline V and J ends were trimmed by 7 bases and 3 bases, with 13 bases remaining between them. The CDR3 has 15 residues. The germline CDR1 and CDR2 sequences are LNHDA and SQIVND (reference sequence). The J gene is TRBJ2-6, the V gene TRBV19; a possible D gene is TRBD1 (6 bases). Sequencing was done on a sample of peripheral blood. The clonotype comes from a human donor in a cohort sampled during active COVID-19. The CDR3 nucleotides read TGTGCCAGTACCAGACAGGTCTATGGGGCCAACGTCCTGACTTTC. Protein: CASTRQVYGANVLTF.